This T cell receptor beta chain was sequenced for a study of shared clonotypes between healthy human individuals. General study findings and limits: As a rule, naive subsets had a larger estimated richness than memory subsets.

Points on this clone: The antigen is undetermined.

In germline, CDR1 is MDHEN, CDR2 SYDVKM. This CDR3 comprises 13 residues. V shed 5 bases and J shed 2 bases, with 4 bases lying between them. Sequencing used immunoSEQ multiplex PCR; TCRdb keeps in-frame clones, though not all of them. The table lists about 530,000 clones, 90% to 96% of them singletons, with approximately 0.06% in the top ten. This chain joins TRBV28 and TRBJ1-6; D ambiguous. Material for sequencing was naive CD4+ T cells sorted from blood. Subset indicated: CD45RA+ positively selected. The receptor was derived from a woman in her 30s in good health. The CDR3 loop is CASSDPYNSPLHF. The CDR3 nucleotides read TGTGCCAGCAGTGACCCCTATAATTCACCCCTCCACTTT.